These 8 T cell receptor beta chains were sequenced from one sample in a study of chemoradiotherapy in HPV16-positive cancers. Assay: immunoSEQ multiplex PCR; the TCRdb copy retains only in-frame clones and omits some. Of 3,500 to 5,000 clones in the sample, approximately 78% were seen once. This specimen was tumor tissue, taken from a patient who underwent chemoradiotherapy. The receptor source for this set is a human donor with HPV-associated anogenital cancer.

CDR3: CASSARTGGISGNTIYF. CDR3 sequence (DNA): TGTGCCAGTAGTGCCCGGACAGGGGGGATCTCTGGAAACACCATATATTTT. V gene TRBV19 combines with J gene TRBJ1-3; 10 nucleotides match TRBD1. The CDR3 totals 17 residues. Germline V lookup: CDR1 LNHDA, CDR2 SQIVND (reference sequence). V was clipped by 5 bases and J by 0 bases; unmatched bases: 7.

This sequence joins TRBV5-4 and TRBJ2-3, with 9 bases identical to TRBD2. The CDR3 length is 15 residues. After removal of 2 bases from V and 6 bases from J, the junction contained 7 bases not matched to a gene. Germline CDR1 reads SGHNT; CDR2 reads YYREEE (reference sequence). As DNA, the CDR3 is TGTGCCAGCAGCTTCCCGGGACTAGCAGAGGATACGCAGTATTTT. Its protein product is CASSFPGLAEDTQYF.

This clone was seen only a few times. V usage is TRBV5-4 and J usage is TRBJ2-5; the D gene is possibly TRBD2 (5 bases). CDR1 is SGHNT, CDR2 YYREEE, per germline (reference sequence). The V end was cut by 2 bases, the J end by 2 bases, with 10 bases between. This CDR3 region has 14 residues. The CDR3 loop reads CASSFGKRQETQYF. The CDR3, as DNA: TGTGCCAGCAGCTTTGGGAAGCGGCAAGAGACCCAGTACTTC.

The genes are TRBV2 and TRBJ1-2, with TRBD1 matching over 10 bases. J lost 7 bases, V lost 4 bases, and 9 bases had no gene match. Per germline, CDR1 SNHLY and CDR2 FYNNEI. This CDR3 contains 15 residues. This chain's CDR3 is CASSGRQGALGGYTF. CDR3 nucleotides: TGTGCCAGCAGTGGTAGACAGGGGGCTTTGGGTGGCTACACCTTC.

This chain joins TRBV6-6 and TRBJ2-1; 10 nucleotides agree with TRBD1. CDR1 and CDR2 (germline): MNHNY, SVGAGI (reference sequence). After removal of 4 bases from V and 2 bases from J, the junction contained 5 bases not matched to a gene. CDR3 length equals 16 residues. The CDR3 reads CASSSRDRGTYNEQFF. The CDR3 DNA reads as TGTGCCAGCAGTTCCCGGGACAGGGGAACCTACAATGAGCAGTTCTTC.

This clone was recorded a few times. This chain connects TRBV25-1 to TRBJ1-2, with no clear D. This CDR3 has 12 amino acids. Deletions cut 1 base from V and 5 bases from J, with 5 bases between. Germline loops: CDR1 MGHDK, CDR2 SYGVNS. The CDR3: CASSELAYGYTF. The CDR3 coding sequence is TGTGCCAGCAGTGAATTGGCGTATGGCTACACCTTC.

The rearrangement uses TRBV5-1 and TRBJ2-1; D may be TRBD1 (6 bases). This CDR3 comprises 16 residues. Per germline, CDR1 SGHRS and CDR2 YFSETQ. Trimming cost V 2 bases and J 4 bases, with 16 bases left between them. CDR3 in amino acids: CASSFGPAGEYNEQFF. The CDR3 DNA is TGCGCCAGCAGCTTCGGCCCGGCAGGGGAATACAATGAGCAGTTCTTC. The whole variable domain, filled in from reference TRBV5-1 and TRBJ2-1, reads KAGVTQTPRYLIKTRGQQVTLSCSPISGHRSVSWYQQTPGQGLQFLFEYFSETQRNKGNFPGRFSGRQFSNSRSEMNVSTLELGDSALYLCASSFGPAGEYNEQFFGPGTRLTVL.

The chain has TRBV5-4 and TRBJ1-4, with TRBD1 matching over 7 bases. The CDR3 sequence is 16 residues long. V lost 2 bases and J lost 0; bases outside the gene matches: 4. The germline CDR1 and CDR2 sequences are SGHNT and YYREEE (reference sequence). CDR3 nucleotides: TGTGCCAGCAGCTTACGACAGGGAGCAACTAATGAAAAACTGTTTTTT. Encoded protein: CASSLRQGATNEKLFF.